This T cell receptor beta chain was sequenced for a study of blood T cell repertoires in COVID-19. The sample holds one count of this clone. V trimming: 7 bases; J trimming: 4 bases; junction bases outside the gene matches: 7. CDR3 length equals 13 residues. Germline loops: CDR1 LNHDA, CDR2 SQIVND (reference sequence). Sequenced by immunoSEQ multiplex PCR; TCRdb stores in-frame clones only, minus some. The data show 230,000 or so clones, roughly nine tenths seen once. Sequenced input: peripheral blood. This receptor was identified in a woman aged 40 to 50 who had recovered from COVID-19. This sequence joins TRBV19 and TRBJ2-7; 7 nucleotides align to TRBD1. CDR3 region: CASKRSGGYEQYF. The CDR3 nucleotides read TGTGCCAGTAAACGGTCAGGGGGTTACGAGCAGTACTTC.